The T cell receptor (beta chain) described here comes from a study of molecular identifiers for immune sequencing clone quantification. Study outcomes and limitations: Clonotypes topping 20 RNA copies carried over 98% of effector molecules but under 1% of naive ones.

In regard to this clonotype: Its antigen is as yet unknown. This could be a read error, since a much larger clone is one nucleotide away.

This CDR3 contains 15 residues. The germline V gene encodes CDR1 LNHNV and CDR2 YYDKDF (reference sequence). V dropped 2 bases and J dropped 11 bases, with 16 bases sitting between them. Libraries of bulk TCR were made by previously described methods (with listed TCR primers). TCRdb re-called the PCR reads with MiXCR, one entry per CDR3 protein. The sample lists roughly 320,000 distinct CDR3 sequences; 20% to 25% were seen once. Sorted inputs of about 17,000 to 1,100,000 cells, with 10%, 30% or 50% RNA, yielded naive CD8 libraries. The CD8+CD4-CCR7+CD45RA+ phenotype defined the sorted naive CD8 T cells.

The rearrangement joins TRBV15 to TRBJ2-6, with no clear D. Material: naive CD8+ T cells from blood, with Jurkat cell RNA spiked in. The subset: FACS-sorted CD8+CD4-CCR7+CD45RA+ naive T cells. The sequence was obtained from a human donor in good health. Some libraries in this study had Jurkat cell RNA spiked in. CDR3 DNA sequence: TGTGCCACCAGCAGACCGACGACAATGTTGGACGTCCTGACTTTC. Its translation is CATSRPTTMLDVLTF.